The 18 T cell receptor beta chains given below trace back to one sample, sequenced in a study of blood T cell repertoires in COVID-19. Sequencing used immunoSEQ multiplex PCR; TCRdb keeps in-frame clones, though not all of them. In the table there are about 190,000 clones, about four fifths of which are singletons. The sample comprised peripheral blood. Every receptor here comes from a man between 60 and 70 years old with acute or convalescent COVID-19.

The chain combines TRBV2 with TRBJ1-4; D remains ambiguous. Trimming shortened V by 7 bases and J by 4 bases, and 10 bases separated the two germline ends. The CDR3 consists of 13 residues. From germline, CDR1 is SNHLY and CDR2 FYNNEI. The CDR3 sequence: CASKTQNNEKLFF. The CDR3 DNA reads as TGTGCCAGCAAAACACAGAATAATGAAAAACTGTTTTTT.

The chain uses TRBV29-1 and TRBJ2-3; a possible D gene is TRBD2 (6 bases). CDR1 is SQVTM and CDR2 is ANQGSEA in the germline V gene. This CDR3 has 13 residues. The V gene lost 3 bases and the J gene lost 4 bases, with 11 bases spanning the gap. DNA of the CDR3: TGCAGCGTTGAGGAGGGGATTTCAGATACGCAGTATTTT. Translating gives CSVEEGISDTQYF.

The rearrangement links TRBV6-2 or TRBV6-3 to TRBJ2-3; TRBD2 matches 11 bases. Germline trimming cut 0 bases from V and 2 bases from J; bases unmatched to any gene: 7. The CDR3 has 18 residues. The germline V gene encodes CDR1 MNHEY and CDR2 SVGEGT. The CDR3 nucleotides read TGTGCCAGCAGTTACTCGAGGGCTAGCGGGGGGCACACAGATACGCAGTATTTT. This gives the protein CASSYSRASGGHTDTQYF.

This chain connects TRBV7-8 to TRBJ2-3; the match to TRBD2 covers 13 bases. The CDR3 extends over 15 amino acids. Trimming cost V 5 bases and J 8 bases; bases outside gene matches: 7. Germline CDR1 reads SGHVS; CDR2 reads FQNEAQ. CDR3 region: CASSTGLAGLATQYF. The CDR3 DNA sequence: TGTGCCAGCAGCACGGGACTAGCGGGATTAGCTACGCAGTATTTT. The whole variable domain, filled in from reference TRBV7-8 and TRBJ2-3, reads GAGVSQSPRYKVAKRGQDVALRCDPISGHVSLFWYQQALGQGPEFLTYFQNEAQLDKSGLPSDRFFAERPEGSVSTLKIQRTQQEDSAVYLCASSTGLAGLATQYFGPGTRLTVL.

The chain recombines TRBV7-3 with TRBJ2-5; 7 nucleotides match TRBD2. The J segment lost 5 bases and the V segment lost 2 bases, leaving 8 bases of the junction unmatched. Germline V CDR1 and CDR2: SGHTA, FQGTGA. This CDR3 has 15 amino acids. The CDR3, as DNA: TGTGCCAGCAGCTTAGGGGGGGACCCCCGGGAGACCCAGTACTTC. It translates to CASSLGGDPRETQYF.

This chain links TRBV7-3 with TRBJ2-3, with 8 positions matching TRBD2. Germline V lookup: CDR1 SGHTA, CDR2 FQGTGA. The CDR3 is 15 residues long. J gave up 2 bases and V 2 bases, and 3 bases lay outside the gene matches. The CDR3 loop reads CASSLLAGPTDTQYF. In DNA form, the CDR3 reads TGTGCCAGCAGCTTACTAGCGGGCCCCACAGATACGCAGTATTTT.

The gene calls are TRBV6-2 or TRBV6-3 and TRBJ2-3; a weak D match, TRBD1 (6 bases). Per the germline V gene, CDR1 is MNHEY and CDR2 is SVGEGT. The CDR3 is 12 residues long. V gave up 6 bases and J gave up 5 bases, with 9 bases separating them. The CDR3 is CASSQGGDTQYF. The CDR3, as DNA: TGTGCCAGCAGCCAAGGGGGAGATACGCAGTATTTT.

The chain links TRBV29-1 to TRBJ1-5, with D possibly TRBD1 on 6 matching bases. The CDR3 spans 12 residues. The V and J ends lost 6 bases and 6 bases respectively, with 12 bases between them. Germline CDR1 is SQVTM and CDR2 is ANQGSEA. CDR3 sequence reads: CSVQQGPQPQHF. The DNA for the CDR3 is TGCAGCGTCCAACAGGGTCCTCAGCCCCAGCATTTT.

The chain links TRBV9 to TRBJ2-4; D is unresolved. Germline V gene sequence: CDR1 SGDLS, CDR2 YYNGEE. The CDR3 contains 16 residues. V was pared by 3 bases and J by 0 bases, with 13 bases between. CDR3 sequence: CASSGPKDIAKNIQYF. CDR3 bases: TGTGCCAGCAGCGGCCCCAAAGACATAGCCAAAAACATTCAGTACTTC. Complete variable domain (other parts from reference TRBV9 and TRBJ2-4): DSGVTQTPKHLITATGQRVTLRCSPRSGDLSVYWYQQSLDQGLQFLIQYYNGEERAKGNILERFSAQQFPDLHSELNLSSLELGDSALYFCASSGPKDIAKNIQYFGAGTRLSVL.

The CDR3: CASSRSGLAGETQYF. CDR3 coding DNA: TGTGCCAGCAGTCGATCGGGACTAGCGGGGGAGACCCAGTACTTC. The J gene is TRBJ2-5, the V gene TRBV6-6; TRBD2 aligns across 13 bases. CDR1 and CDR2 (germline): MNHNY, SVGAGI (reference sequence). The V and J ends lost 5 bases and 5 bases, in that order; junction bases with no gene match: 5. The CDR3 has 15 residues.

This chain uses TRBV18 with TRBJ2-7; D is perhaps TRBD1 (7 bases). The ends were cut back, 3 bases at V and 11 bases at J, with 23 bases in the middle. Looked up from germline, CDR1 is KGHSH and CDR2 is LQKENI. This CDR3 is built from 15 residues. The CDR3, as DNA: TGTGCCAGCTCACCGGACGGACAGGCGGGATTTTCGGAGTACTTC. Translation: CASSPDGQAGFSEYF. The entire variable domain, with the rest obtained from reference TRBV18 and TRBJ2-7, is as follows: NAGVMQNPRHLVRRRGQEARLRCSPMKGHSHVYWYRQLPEEGLKFMVYLQKENIIDESGMPKERFSAEFPKEGPSILRIQQVVRGDSAAYFCASSPDGQAGFSEYFGPGTRLTVT.

The chain recombines TRBV10-3 with TRBJ1-2; 9 bases match TRBD1. Trimming took 10 bases from V and 0 from J; bases not matched to a gene: 9. Germline CDR1 is ENHRY and CDR2 is SYGVKD. The CDR3 is 15 residues long. As DNA, the CDR3 is TGTGCCACTAGTGGAGGGGACAGGGCTAACTATGGCTACACCTTC. Protein sequence: CATSGGDRANYGYTF.

The chain joins TRBV7-3 to TRBJ2-1; 14 bases are a match to TRBD2. The CDR3 runs 16 residues. After removal of 3 bases from V and 4 bases from J, the junction contained 2 bases not matched to a gene. Per the germline V gene, CDR1 is SGHTA and CDR2 is FQGTGA. CDR3: CASSLTSGGAYNEQFF. CDR3 in DNA: TGTGCCAGCAGCTTGACTAGCGGGGGGGCGTACAATGAGCAGTTCTTC.

The chain combines TRBV27 with TRBJ2-2, with no clear D. V dropped 6 bases and J dropped 0 bases, with 11 bases sitting between them. The CDR3 contains 15 residues. Looked up from germline, CDR1 is MNHEY and CDR2 is SMNVEV (reference sequence). Written as DNA, the CDR3 is TGTGCCAGCAGATCTCTAGGCACGAACACCGGGGAGCTGTTTTTT. This gives the protein CASRSLGTNTGELFF.

This chain links TRBV9 with TRBJ1-2; D is undetermined. Trimming shortened V by 0 bases and J by 3 bases, and 12 bases separated the two germline ends. Germline-derived CDR1 and CDR2 are SGDLS and YYNGEE. This CDR3 contains 15 residues. In DNA form, the CDR3 reads TGTGCCAGCAGCGTAGGAGTCTCGGACTACTATGGCTACACCTTC. Its protein product is CASSVGVSDYYGYTF.

CDR3 protein: CASSTSGAHSNQPQHF. The CDR3 DNA sequence: TGTGCCAGCAGCACGTCAGGGGCTCATAGCAATCAGCCCCAGCATTTT. This chain links TRBV7-8 with TRBJ1-5; D is possibly TRBD1 (6 bases). The germline V and J ends were trimmed by 5 bases and 0 bases, with 14 bases remaining between them. This CDR3 has 16 residues. The germline V gene encodes CDR1 SGHVS and CDR2 FQNEAQ.

The chain has TRBV19 and TRBJ2-7, with TRBD1 identical over 7 bases. The J segment lost 5 bases and the V segment lost 2 bases, leaving 3 bases of the junction unmatched. There are 13 residues in the CDR3. CDR1 and CDR2 (germline): LNHDA, SQIVND (reference sequence). DNA of the CDR3: TGTGCCAGTAGTATAAACAGGGGCGACGAGCAGTACTTC. It yields the protein CASSINRGDEQYF.

The V call is TRBV24-1, the J call TRBJ1-4; D is unresolved. This CDR3 spans 15 amino acids. V lost 7 bases and J lost 8, with 19 bases in between. Germline CDR1 KGHDR, CDR2 SFDVKD. CDR3 DNA sequence: TGTGCCACCAGCTCCCCTCGGGGTTCTGGGGAAAAACTGTTTTTT. Encoded protein: CATSSPRGSGEKLFF.